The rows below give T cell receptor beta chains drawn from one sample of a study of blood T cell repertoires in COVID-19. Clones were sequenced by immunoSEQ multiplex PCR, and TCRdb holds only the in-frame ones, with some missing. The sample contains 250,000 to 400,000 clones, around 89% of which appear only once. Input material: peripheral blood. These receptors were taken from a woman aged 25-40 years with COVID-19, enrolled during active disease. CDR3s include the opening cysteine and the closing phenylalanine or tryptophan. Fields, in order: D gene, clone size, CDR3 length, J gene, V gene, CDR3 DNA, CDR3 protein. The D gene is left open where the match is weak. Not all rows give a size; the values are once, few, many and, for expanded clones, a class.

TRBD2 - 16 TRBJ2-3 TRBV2 TGTGCCAGCAGTGCCTTGCTAGCGGGGAGCACAGATACGCAGTATTTT CASSALLAGSTDTQYF
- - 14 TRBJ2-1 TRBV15 TGTGCCACCAGCAGAGGTGGAGGATACAATGAGCAGTTCTTC CATSRGGGYNEQFF
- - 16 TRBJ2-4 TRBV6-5 TGTGCCAGCAGTTCCCTGACAGGTTTAGCCAAAAACATTCAGTACTTC CASSSLTGLAKNIQYF
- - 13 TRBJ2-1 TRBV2 TGTGCCAGCATGGACAGAAGCTACAATGAGCAGTTCTTC CASMDRSYNEQFF
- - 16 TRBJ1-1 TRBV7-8 TGTGCCAGCTCCTTTAGAGTCATGGGGAGCGGTACTGAAGCTTTCTTT CASSFRVMGSGTEAFF
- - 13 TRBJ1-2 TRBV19 TGTGCCAGTAGTCCTTTCGAACTATATGGCTACACCTTC CASSPFELYGYTF
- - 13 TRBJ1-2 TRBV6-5 TGTGCCATCCCTGACAGACCGTCCGGCGGCTACACCTTC CAIPDRPSGGYTF
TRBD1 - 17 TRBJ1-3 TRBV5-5 TGTGCCAGCAGCCGCACAGGGGGCGAGGGAACTGGAAACACCATATATTTT CASSRTGGEGTGNTIYF
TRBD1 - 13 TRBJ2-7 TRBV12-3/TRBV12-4 TGTGCCAGCAGGTGGACAGGGTCCTCGAAACAGTACTTC CASRWTGSSKQYF
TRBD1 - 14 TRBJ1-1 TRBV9 TGTGCCAGCAGCTCTAAGGGGGCTGACACTGAAGCTTTCTTT CASSSKGADTEAFF
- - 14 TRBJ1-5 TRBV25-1 TGTGCCAGCAGAAAACCACAGAAGTATCAGCCCCAGCATTTT CASRKPQKYQPQHF
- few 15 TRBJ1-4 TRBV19 TGTGCCAGTAGTCAATACCGGGTCGGGGGGGAAAAACTGTTTTTT CASSQYRVGGEKLFF
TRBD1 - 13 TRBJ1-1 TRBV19 TGTGCCAGTAACCAGGACAGGGTCGCTGAAGCTTTCTTT CASNQDRVAEAFF
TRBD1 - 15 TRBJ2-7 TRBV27 TGTGCCAGCAGTTTATCGGGACAGGGGGCTTACGAGCAGTACTTC CASSLSGQGAYEQYF
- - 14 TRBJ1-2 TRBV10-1 TGCGCCAGCAGCGATACAGGGAGCCCCTATGGCTACACCTTC CASSDTGSPYGYTF
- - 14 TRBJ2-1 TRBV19 TGTGCCAGTAGCCCCGGGGGTGGGTACAATGAGCAGTTCTTC CASSPGGGYNEQFF
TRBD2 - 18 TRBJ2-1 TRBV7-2 TGTGCCAGCAGCTTAGTGCGACTAGCGGGGCAGATGAACAATGAGCAGTTCTTC CASSLVRLAGQMNNEQFF
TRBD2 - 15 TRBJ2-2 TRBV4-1 TGCGCCAGCAGCCAGTACGGGACGGGGGGCGGGGAGCTGTTTTTT CASSQYGTGGGELFF
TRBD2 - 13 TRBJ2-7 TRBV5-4 TGTGCCAGCAGCGCGGGACTAGCCTACGAGCAGTACTTC CASSAGLAYEQYF
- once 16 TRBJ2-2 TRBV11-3 TGTGCCAGCAGCTCCTCCAAAATTCTAAGAATCGGGGAGCTGTTTTTT CASSSSKILRIGELFF
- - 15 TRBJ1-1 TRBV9 TGTGCCAGCAGCGTATCTCCAACAGTTAACACTGAAGCTTTCTTT CASSVSPTVNTEAFF
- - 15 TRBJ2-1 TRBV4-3 TGCGCCAGCAGCATCTCAGGTCCGGTAAACAATGAGCAGTTCTTC CASSISGPVNNEQFF
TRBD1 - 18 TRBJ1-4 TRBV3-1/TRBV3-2 TGTGCCAGCAGCCTATACTCAAATTCAGGGGGCCGTAATGAAAAACTGTTTTTT CASSLYSNSGGRNEKLFF
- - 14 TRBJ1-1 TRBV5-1 TGCGCCAGCAGCATCGGGCAGGGGAACACTGAAGCTTTCTTT CASSIGQGNTEAFF
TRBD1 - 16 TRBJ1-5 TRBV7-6 TGTGCCAGCAGCGGGGGGACAGTTTATAGCAATCAGCCCCAGCATTTT CASSGGTVYSNQPQHF
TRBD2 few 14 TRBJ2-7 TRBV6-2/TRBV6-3 TGTGCCAGCAGTTTCGGGGGGGTTACCCACGAGCAGTACTTC CASSFGGVTHEQYF
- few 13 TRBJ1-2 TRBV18 TGTGCCAGCTCAGTCAGGGGAGCCGATGGCTACACCTTC CASSVRGADGYTF
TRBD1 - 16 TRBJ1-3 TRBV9 TGTGCCAGCAGCCCGGGACAGGTTTTCTCTGGAAACACCATATATTTT CASSPGQVFSGNTIYF
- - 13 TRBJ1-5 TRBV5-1 TGCGCCAGCAGCTTGGGCGCTAATCAGCCCCAGCATTTT CASSLGANQPQHF
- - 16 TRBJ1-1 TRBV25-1 TGTGCCAGCAGTGAATCCTCCCTAGGTTTGAACACTGAAGCTTTCTTT CASSESSLGLNTEAFF
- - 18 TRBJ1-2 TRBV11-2 TGTGCCAGCAGCACGCCGGATAACCGGGTCTCACTACCCAATGGCTACACCTTC CASSTPDNRVSLPNGYTF
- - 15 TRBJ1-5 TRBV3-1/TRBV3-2 TGTGCCAGCAGCCATTCATTCCAAACGGATCAGCCCCAGCATTTT CASSHSFQTDQPQHF
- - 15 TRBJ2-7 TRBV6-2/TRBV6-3 TGTGCCAGCAGTTACGAAGACAGTCCCCGCTACGAGCAGTACTTC CASSYEDSPRYEQYF
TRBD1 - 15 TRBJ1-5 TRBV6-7 TGTGCCAGCACTTACTCGGACAGGCAAGGTCAGCCCCAGCATTTT CASTYSDRQGQPQHF
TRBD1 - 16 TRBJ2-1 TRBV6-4 TGTGCCAGCAGTGACGGGACAGGGGGGTCCTACAATGAGCAGTTCTTC CASSDGTGGSYNEQFF
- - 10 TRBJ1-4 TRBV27 TGTGCCAGCAGTACTCAAAAACTGTTTTTT CASSTQKLFF
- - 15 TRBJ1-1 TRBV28 TGTGCCAGCAGTTCCCGCGGCGGCGATAACACTGAAGCTTTCTTT CASSSRGGDNTEAFF
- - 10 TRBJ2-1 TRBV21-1 TGTGCCAGATTGAGTAGATGGCAGTTCTTC CARLSRWQFF
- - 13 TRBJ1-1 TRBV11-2 TGTGCCAGCAGCTTAGGAGGCAGACGTGAAGCTTTCTTT CASSLGGRREAFF
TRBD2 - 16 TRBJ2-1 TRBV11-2 TGTGCCAGCAGGTTATGGGGGGGGAGTTCCCTCCATGAGCAGTTCTTC CASRLWGGSSLHEQFF
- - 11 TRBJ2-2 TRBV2 TGTGCCAGCAGTGACACCTGGGGGGTGTTTTTT CASSDTWGVFF
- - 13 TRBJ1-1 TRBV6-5 TGTGCCAGCAGCAAGACAGAGCCGGGTAAAGCTTTCTTT CASSKTEPGKAFF
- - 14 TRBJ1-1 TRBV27 TGTGCCAGCAGTTTATTCCCGGGGGACACTGAAGCTTTCTTT CASSLFPGDTEAFF
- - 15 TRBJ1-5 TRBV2 TGTGCCAGCAGTGAAATACGGTCCGCGAATCAGCCCCAGCATTTT CASSEIRSANQPQHF
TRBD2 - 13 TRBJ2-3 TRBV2 TGTGCCAGCAGTGGAGTAGCGGGAGATACGCAGTATTTT CASSGVAGDTQYF